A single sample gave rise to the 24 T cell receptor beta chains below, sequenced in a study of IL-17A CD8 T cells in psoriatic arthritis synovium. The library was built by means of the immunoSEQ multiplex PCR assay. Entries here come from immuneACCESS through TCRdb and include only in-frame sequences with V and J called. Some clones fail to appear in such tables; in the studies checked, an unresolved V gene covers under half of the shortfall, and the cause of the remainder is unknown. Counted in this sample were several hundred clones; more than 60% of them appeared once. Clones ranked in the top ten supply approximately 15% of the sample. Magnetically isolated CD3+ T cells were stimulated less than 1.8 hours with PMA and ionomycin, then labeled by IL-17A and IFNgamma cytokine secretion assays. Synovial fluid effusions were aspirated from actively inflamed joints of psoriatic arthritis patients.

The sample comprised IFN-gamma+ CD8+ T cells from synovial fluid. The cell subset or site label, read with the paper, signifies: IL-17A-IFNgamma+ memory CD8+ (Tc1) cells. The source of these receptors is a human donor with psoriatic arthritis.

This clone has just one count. The CDR3 sequence: CASSWGADNQPQHF. The CDR3 region has the DNA TGTGCCAGCAGTTGGGGGGCAGACAATCAGCCCCAGCATTTT. V is TRBV27 and J is TRBJ1-5, with D tentatively TRBD1 (6 bases). CDR3 length equals 14 residues. V shed 4 bases and J shed 3 bases, with 10 bases lying between them. Germline V lookup: CDR1 MNHEY, CDR2 SMNVEV (reference sequence).

The CDR3 here is CASRTRDSTDTQYF. CDR3 nucleotide sequence: TGTGCCAGCAGAACCCGGGACAGCACAGATACGCAGTATTTT. The rearrangement links TRBV28 to TRBJ2-3, with D possibly being TRBD1 or TRBD2 (5 bases each). Germline V gives CDR1 MDHEN, CDR2 SYDVKM. Trimming cost V 6 bases and J 0 bases, with 10 bases left between them. This CDR3 is 14 amino acids long.

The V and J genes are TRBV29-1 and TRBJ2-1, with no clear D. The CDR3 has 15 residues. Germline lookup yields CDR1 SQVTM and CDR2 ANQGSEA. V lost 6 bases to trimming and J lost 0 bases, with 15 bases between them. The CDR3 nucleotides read TGCAGCGTCCCACGGACCACCTCCTCCTACAATGAGCAGTTCTTC. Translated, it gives CSVPRTTSSYNEQFF.

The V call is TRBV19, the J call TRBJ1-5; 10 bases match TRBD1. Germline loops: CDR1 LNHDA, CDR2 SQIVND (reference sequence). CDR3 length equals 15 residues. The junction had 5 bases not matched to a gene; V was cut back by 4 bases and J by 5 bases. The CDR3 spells CASSTGQGSHQPQHF. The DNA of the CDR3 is TGTGCCAGTAGTACGGGACAGGGGTCCCATCAGCCCCAGCATTTT.

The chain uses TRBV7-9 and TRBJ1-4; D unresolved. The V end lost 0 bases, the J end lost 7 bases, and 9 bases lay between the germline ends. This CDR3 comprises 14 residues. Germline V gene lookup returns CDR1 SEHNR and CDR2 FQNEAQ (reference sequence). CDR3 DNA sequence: TGTGCCAGCAGCTTAGCGTTCGGCCCTGAAAAACTGTTTTTT. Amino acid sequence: CASSLAFGPEKLFF.

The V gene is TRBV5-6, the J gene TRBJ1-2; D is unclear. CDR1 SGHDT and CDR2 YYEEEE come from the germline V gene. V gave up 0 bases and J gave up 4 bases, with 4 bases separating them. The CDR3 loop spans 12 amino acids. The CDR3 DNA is TGTGCCAGCAGCTTGGCCCGCTATGGCTACACCTTC. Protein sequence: CASSLARYGYTF.

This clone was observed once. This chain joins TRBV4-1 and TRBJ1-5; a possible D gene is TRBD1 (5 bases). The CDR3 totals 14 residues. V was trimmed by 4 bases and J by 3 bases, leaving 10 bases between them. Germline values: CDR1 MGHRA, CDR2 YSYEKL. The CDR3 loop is CASSLPDTNQPQHF. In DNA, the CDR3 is TGCGCCAGCAGCCTCCCGGACACCAATCAGCCCCAGCATTTT.

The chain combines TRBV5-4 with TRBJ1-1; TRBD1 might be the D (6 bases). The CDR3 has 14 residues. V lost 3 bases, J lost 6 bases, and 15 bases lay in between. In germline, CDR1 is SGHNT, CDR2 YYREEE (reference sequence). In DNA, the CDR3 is TGTGCCAGCAGCTGGAGTCGCAGACAGGCTGAAGCTTTCTTT. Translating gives CASSWSRRQAEAFF.

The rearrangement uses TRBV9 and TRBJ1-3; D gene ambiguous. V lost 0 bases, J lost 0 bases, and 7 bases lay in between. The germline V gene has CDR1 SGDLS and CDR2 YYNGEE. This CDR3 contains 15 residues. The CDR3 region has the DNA TGTGCCAGCAGCGTAGTCGGAGCCTCTGGAAACACCATATATTTT. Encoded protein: CASSVVGASGNTIYF.

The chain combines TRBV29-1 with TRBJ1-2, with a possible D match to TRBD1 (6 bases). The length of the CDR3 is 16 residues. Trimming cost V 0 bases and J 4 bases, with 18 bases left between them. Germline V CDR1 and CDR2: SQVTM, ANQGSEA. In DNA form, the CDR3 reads TGCAGCGTTGAAGATACCCCAGGGGAACTATCCTATGGCTACACCTTC. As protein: CSVEDTPGELSYGYTF.

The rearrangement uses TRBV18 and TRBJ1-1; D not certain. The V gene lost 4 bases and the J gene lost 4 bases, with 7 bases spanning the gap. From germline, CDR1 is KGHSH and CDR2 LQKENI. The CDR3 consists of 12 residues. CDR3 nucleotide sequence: TGTGCCAGCTCACGGTCGGGCACTGAAGCTTTCTTT. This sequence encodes CASSRSGTEAFF.

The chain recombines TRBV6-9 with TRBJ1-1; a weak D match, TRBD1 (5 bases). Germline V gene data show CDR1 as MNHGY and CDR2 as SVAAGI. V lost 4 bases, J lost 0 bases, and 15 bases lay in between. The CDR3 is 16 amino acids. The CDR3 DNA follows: TGTGCCAGCAGTTTACGGGGACGGCATTTGAACACTGAAGCTTTCTTT. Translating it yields CASSLRGRHLNTEAFF.

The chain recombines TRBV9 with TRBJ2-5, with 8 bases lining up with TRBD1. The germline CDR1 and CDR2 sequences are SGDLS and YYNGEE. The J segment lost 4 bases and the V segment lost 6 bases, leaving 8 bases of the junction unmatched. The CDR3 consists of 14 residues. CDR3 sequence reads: CASKVGQGPETQYF. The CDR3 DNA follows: TGTGCCAGCAAAGTTGGACAGGGACCAGAGACCCAGTACTTC.

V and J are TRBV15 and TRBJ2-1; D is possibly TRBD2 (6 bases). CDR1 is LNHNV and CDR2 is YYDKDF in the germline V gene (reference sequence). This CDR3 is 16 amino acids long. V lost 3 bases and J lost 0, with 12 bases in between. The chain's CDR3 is CATSRALAPSYNEQFF. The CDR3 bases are TGTGCCACCAGCAGGGCGCTAGCGCCCTCCTACAATGAGCAGTTCTTC.

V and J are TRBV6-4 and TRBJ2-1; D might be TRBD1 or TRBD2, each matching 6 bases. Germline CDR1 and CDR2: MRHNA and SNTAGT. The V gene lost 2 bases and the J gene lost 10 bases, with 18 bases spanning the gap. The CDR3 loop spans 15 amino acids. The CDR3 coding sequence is TGTGCCAGCAGTGACGGAAGAGGGGGGTCGGAAGAGCAGTTCTTC. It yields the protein CASSDGRGGSEEQFF.

Written as DNA, the CDR3 is TGTGCCAGCAGGGACGGACAGGGGGCGGGAAACACCATATATTTT. Amino acid sequence: CASRDGQGAGNTIYF. The chain carries TRBV6-5 and TRBJ1-3, with 11 positions matching TRBD1. The germline gives CDR1 MNHEY, CDR2 SVGAGI. J gave up 4 bases and V 6 bases, and 5 bases lay outside the gene matches. The CDR3 runs to 15 residues.

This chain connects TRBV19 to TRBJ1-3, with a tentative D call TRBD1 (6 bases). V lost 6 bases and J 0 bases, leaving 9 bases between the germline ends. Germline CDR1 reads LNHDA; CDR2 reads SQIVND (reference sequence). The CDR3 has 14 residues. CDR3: CASSRTVSGNTIYF. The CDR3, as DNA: TGTGCCAGTAGCCGGACAGTCTCTGGAAACACCATATATTTT.

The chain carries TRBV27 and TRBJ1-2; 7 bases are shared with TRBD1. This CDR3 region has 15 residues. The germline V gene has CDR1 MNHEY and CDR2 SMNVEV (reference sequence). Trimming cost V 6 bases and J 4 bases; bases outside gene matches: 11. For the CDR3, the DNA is TGTGCCAGCAGACTAGAGGGGGACAGCCTCTATGGCTACACCTTC. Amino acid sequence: CASRLEGDSLYGYTF.

CDR3 sequence (DNA): TGTGCCTTCACAGGGAGCACTGAAGCTTTCTTT. Protein sequence: CAFTGSTEAFF. The chain combines TRBV6-5 with TRBJ1-1, with D perhaps matching TRBD1 (6 bases). Trimming took 11 bases from V and 4 from J, leaving 11 bases between them. CDR3 length equals 11 residues. The germline V gene has CDR1 MNHEY and CDR2 SVGAGI.

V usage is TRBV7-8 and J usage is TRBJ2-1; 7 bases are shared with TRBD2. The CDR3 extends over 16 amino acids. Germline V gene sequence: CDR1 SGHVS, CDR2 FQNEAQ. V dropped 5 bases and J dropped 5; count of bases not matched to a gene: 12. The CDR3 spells CASSHSTGGYNNEQFF. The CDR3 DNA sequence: TGTGCCAGCAGCCACTCAACCGGGGGGTATAACAATGAGCAGTTCTTC.

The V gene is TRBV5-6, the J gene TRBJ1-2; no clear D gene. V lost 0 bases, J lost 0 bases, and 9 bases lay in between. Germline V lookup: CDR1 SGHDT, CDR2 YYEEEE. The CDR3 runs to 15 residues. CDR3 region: CASSLGATANYGYTF. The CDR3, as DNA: TGTGCCAGCAGCTTGGGAGCCACTGCTAACTATGGCTACACCTTC.

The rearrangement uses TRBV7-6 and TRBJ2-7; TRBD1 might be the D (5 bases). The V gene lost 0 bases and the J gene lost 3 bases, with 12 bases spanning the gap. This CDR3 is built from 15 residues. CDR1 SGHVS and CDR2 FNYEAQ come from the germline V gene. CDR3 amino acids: CASSLASDSSYEQYF. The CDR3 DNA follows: TGTGCCAGCAGCTTAGCAAGCGACAGCAGCTACGAGCAGTACTTC.

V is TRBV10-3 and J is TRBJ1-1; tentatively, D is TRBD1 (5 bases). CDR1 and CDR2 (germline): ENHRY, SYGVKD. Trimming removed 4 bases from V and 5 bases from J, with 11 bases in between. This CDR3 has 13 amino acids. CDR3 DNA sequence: TGTGCCATCAGTGCCCCAGGGATAACTGAAGCTTTCTTT. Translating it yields CAISAPGITEAFF.

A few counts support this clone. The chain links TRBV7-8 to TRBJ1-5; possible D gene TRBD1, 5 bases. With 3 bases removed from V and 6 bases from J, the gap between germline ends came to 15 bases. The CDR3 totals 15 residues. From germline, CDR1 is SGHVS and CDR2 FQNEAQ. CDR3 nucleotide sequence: TGTGCCAGCAGCTTCCATCAGGGCCCGGCTCAGCCCCAGCATTTT. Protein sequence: CASSFHQGPAQPQHF.